This T cell receptor beta chain derives from a study of blood T cell repertoires in COVID-19. This clone has a handful of counts. This CDR3 spans 15 amino acids. CDR1 and CDR2 (germline): SGHDN, FVKESK. V shed 1 base and J shed 4 bases, with 13 bases lying between them. TCRdb's copy holds only in-frame clones and misses some; the assay was immunoSEQ multiplex PCR. The repertoire includes 250,000 to 300,000 clones, about 85% of them detected once, and 2.2% sits in the top ten. The receptor was derived from a woman aged 45-60 years who had recovered from COVID-19. The sample taken for sequencing was peripheral blood. This sequence joins TRBV14 and TRBJ1-1, with D possibly matching TRBD1 (5 bases). The CDR3 region is CASSQAGGGSTEAFF. CDR3 coding DNA: TGTGCCAGCAGCCAAGCGGGCGGGGGGAGCACTGAAGCTTTCTTT.